This entry lists 24 T cell receptor beta chains sequenced from one sample in a study of T cell responses to AZD1222 COVID-19 vaccine. Sequenced by immunoSEQ multiplex PCR; TCRdb stores in-frame clones only, minus some. The sample contains 150,000 or so clones, 75% to 95% of which appear only once. The sample was peripheral blood, taken on day 0 of MenACWY control vaccination. The receptors were gathered from an adult in good health.

The chain combines TRBV7-9 with TRBJ1-1; TRBD1 matches 10 bases. The CDR3 contains 13 residues. Germline lookup yields CDR1 SEHNR and CDR2 FQNEAQ (reference sequence). With V trimmed by 8 bases and J by 7 bases, 7 bases remained unmatched. Here the CDR3 reads CASLETGGDEAFF. The CDR3 bases are TGTGCCAGCCTTGAGACAGGGGGCGATGAAGCTTTCTTT.

The chain carries TRBV11-3 and TRBJ2-2; D is perhaps TRBD1 (5 bases). Germline CDR1 SGHNT, CDR2 YENEEA. V lost 5 bases and J 6 bases, leaving 10 bases between the germline ends. The CDR3 has 13 residues. The CDR3 DNA reads as TGTGCCAGCAGCCCGGACAATCCCGGGGAGCTGTTTTTT. Translation gives CASSPDNPGELFF. Full variable domain (rest looked up from reference TRBV11-3 and TRBJ2-2): EAGVVQSPRYKIIEKKQPVAFWCNPISGHNTLYWYLQNLGQGPELLIRYENEEAVDDSQLPKDRFSAERLKGVDSTLKIQPAELGDSAVYLCASSPDNPGELFFGEGSRLTVL.

The CDR3, as DNA: TGTGCCAGCAGCTCGCTAGCAGATGAGCAGTTCTTC. This gives the protein CASSSLADEQFF. The J gene is TRBJ2-1, the V gene TRBV7-9; D perhaps matches TRBD2 (5 bases). V shed 4 bases and J shed 8 bases, with 9 bases lying between them. The CDR3 spans 12 residues. CDR1 is SEHNR, CDR2 FQNEAQ, per germline (reference sequence).

J is TRBJ1-5 and V is TRBV6-1, with TRBD1 matching over 7 bases. Germline CDR1 is MNHNS and CDR2 is SASEGT. Losses at the gene ends were 1 base for V and 2 bases for J; bases not matched to a gene: 5. This CDR3 is 16 amino acids long. CDR3 nucleotides: TGTGCCAGCAGTGAAGAGGAGGGGGCTGGCAATCAGCCCCAGCATTTT. Its translation: CASSEEEGAGNQPQHF.

The chain combines TRBV19 with TRBJ2-1; no firm D call. Trimming removed 0 bases at V and 3 bases at J, with 12 bases between. This CDR3 contains 16 residues. Germline CDR1 and CDR2: LNHDA and SQIVND (reference sequence). CDR3 protein: CASSIDGSLGYNEQFF. Written as DNA, the CDR3 is TGTGCCAGTAGTATAGACGGATCCTTGGGCTACAATGAGCAGTTCTTC.

The chain joins TRBV19 to TRBJ1-5, with 7 nucleotides matching TRBD1. Germline assignment: CDR1 LNHDA and CDR2 SQIVND (reference sequence). Trimming at V came to 4 bases and at J to 0 bases, leaving 3 bases not matched to a gene. The CDR3 has 15 residues. The CDR3 loop reads CASSTTGISNQPQHF. CDR3 in DNA: TGTGCCAGTAGTACGACAGGGATTAGCAATCAGCCCCAGCATTTT. The full variable domain, rest sourced from reference TRBV19 and TRBJ1-5, is DGGITQSPKYLFRKEGQNVTLSCEQNLNHDAMYWYRQDPGQGLRLIYYSQIVNDFQKGDIAEGYSVSREKKESFPLTVTSAQKNPTAFYLCASSTTGISNQPQHFGDGTRLSIL.

This sequence joins TRBV5-1 and TRBJ2-6; 8 nucleotides match TRBD1. The CDR3 runs to 16 residues. V lost 5 bases to trimming and J lost 2 bases; unmatched junction nucleotides: 6. Germline CDR1 SGHRS, CDR2 YFSETQ. The CDR3, as DNA: TGCGCCAGCAGTCTTGACAGGGGCCCTGGGGCCAACGTCCTGACTTTC. Its protein product is CASSLDRGPGANVLTF.

The sample holds a few counts of this clone. V gene TRBV28 combines with J gene TRBJ1-1, with D maybe TRBD1 (6 bases). Deletions cut 5 bases from V and 2 bases from J, with 18 bases between. Germline CDR1 is MDHEN and CDR2 is SYDVKM. This CDR3 spans 16 amino acids. The CDR3 region is CASSLPGGGLNTEAFF. DNA of the CDR3: TGTGCCAGCAGTCTCCCGGGAGGGGGACTAAACACTGAAGCTTTCTTT.

V gene TRBV6-2 or TRBV6-3 combines with J gene TRBJ1-6; no clear D gene. There are 16 residues in the CDR3. Looked up from germline, CDR1 is MNHEY and CDR2 is SVGEGT. The V gene lost 0 bases and the J gene lost 0 bases, with 6 bases spanning the gap. As DNA, the CDR3 is TGTGCCAGCAGTTACTCGCAGAGCTCCTATAATTCACCCCTCCACTTT. Translating gives CASSYSQSSYNSPLHF.

This sequence joins TRBV6-5 and TRBJ1-1; D ambiguous. V was pared by 1 base and J by 1 base, with 7 bases between. The CDR3 has 14 residues. The germline gives CDR1 MNHEY, CDR2 SVGAGI. CDR3 sequence reads: CASSYFGENTEAFF. In DNA, the CDR3 is TGTGCCAGCAGTTACTTTGGGGAGAACACTGAAGCTTTCTTT.

J is TRBJ2-2 and V is TRBV5-4, with D tentatively TRBD2 (5 bases). The germline V gene has CDR1 SGHNT and CDR2 YYREEE (reference sequence). This CDR3 region has 17 residues. The V end lost 2 bases, the J end lost 1 base, and 15 bases lay between the germline ends. CDR3 loop: CASSFDVKRGNTGELFF. CDR3 DNA: TGTGCCAGCAGCTTTGACGTTAAACGGGGGAACACCGGGGAGCTGTTTTTT. Full variable domain (rest looked up from reference TRBV5-4 and TRBJ2-2): ETGVTQSPTHLIKTRGQQVTLRCSSQSGHNTVSWYQQALGQGPQFIFQYYREEENGRGNFPPRFSGLQFPNYSSELNVNALELDDSALYLCASSFDVKRGNTGELFFGEGSRLTVL.

This sequence joins TRBV7-6 and TRBJ2-1; 7 bases agree with TRBD2. This CDR3 has 16 residues. V lost 3 bases to trimming and J lost 0 bases; unmatched junction nucleotides: 5. The germline gives CDR1 SGHVS, CDR2 FNYEAQ. The CDR3 loop is CASSFASGSSYNEQFF. CDR3 DNA sequence: TGTGCCAGCAGCTTCGCTAGCGGTAGCTCCTACAATGAGCAGTTCTTC.

The J gene is TRBJ1-2, the V gene TRBV28; D gene uncertain. Germline CDR1 reads MDHEN; CDR2 reads SYDVKM. CDR3 length: 13 amino acids. The V and J ends lost 2 bases and 0 bases respectively, with 4 bases between them. The CDR3 DNA reads as TGTGCCAGCAGTTTAGCCCCTAACTATGGCTACACCTTC. Amino acids: CASSLAPNYGYTF.

The rearrangement links TRBV30 to TRBJ1-1; D possibly corresponds to TRBD1 (6 bases). Germline V gene sequence: CDR1 GTSNPN, CDR2 SVGIG (reference sequence). The length of the CDR3 is 14 residues. V was trimmed by 4 bases and J by 4 bases, leaving 16 bases between them. The CDR3 DNA is TGTGCCTGGAACACAGGGAACGTGGGCACTGAAGCTTTCTTT. Translation gives CAWNTGNVGTEAFF.

The chain has TRBV18 and TRBJ2-7; 10 bases are shared with TRBD2. V was pared by 4 bases and J by 5 bases, with 8 bases of the junction left unmatched. The CDR3 consists of 15 residues. CDR1 KGHSH and CDR2 LQKENI come from the germline V gene. The CDR3 region is CASSRASGRGNEQYF. The CDR3, as DNA: TGTGCCAGCTCACGAGCTAGCGGGAGAGGCAACGAGCAGTACTTC.

This chain uses TRBV15 with TRBJ2-5; a possible D gene is TRBD2 (6 bases). The germline V and J ends were trimmed by 0 bases and 4 bases, with 12 bases remaining between them. This CDR3 contains 15 residues. Germline loops: CDR1 LNHNV, CDR2 YYDKDF (reference sequence). For the CDR3, the DNA is TGTGCCACCAGCAGAGATAGGACTAAACGAGAGACCCAGTACTTC. The encoded protein is CATSRDRTKRETQYF.

The chain combines TRBV7-2 with TRBJ2-1, with 10 bases identical to TRBD2. The CDR3 is 16 residues long. Germline-derived CDR1 and CDR2 are SGHTA and FQGNSA. The J segment lost 2 bases and the V segment lost 2 bases, leaving 3 bases of the junction unmatched. The CDR3 reads CASSLSGTSAYNEQFF. In DNA, the CDR3 is TGTGCCAGCAGCTTATCCGGGACTAGCGCCTACAATGAGCAGTTCTTC.

V and J are TRBV6-5 and TRBJ2-1; 12 bases match TRBD2. With 8 bases clipped from V and 8 bases from J, the junction kept 7 bases outside the gene matches. Germline CDR1 and CDR2: MNHEY and SVGAGI. This CDR3 has 14 amino acids. CDR3 nucleotide sequence: TGTGCCAGCTCACTAGCGGGAGGTAACGATGAGCAGTTCTTC. Its translation: CASSLAGGNDEQFF.

This chain joins TRBV6-5 and TRBJ1-6; D call uncertain. This CDR3 comprises 12 residues. Germline CDR1 is MNHEY and CDR2 is SVGAGI. The V and J ends lost 8 bases and 5 bases respectively, with 7 bases between them. For the CDR3, the DNA is TGTGCCAGCGGCATACATAATTCACCCCTCCACTTT. It is translated as CASGIHNSPLHF.

V is TRBV5-1 and J is TRBJ2-3, with D possibly called TRBD1 or TRBD2 (5 bases each). The CDR3 totals 14 residues. V shed 2 bases and J shed 2 bases, with 9 bases lying between them. CDR1 SGHRS and CDR2 YFSETQ come from the germline V gene. Here the CDR3 DNA reads TGCGCCAGCAGCTTCTCCGGGGCCACAGATACGCAGTATTTT. Translation gives CASSFSGATDTQYF.

This rearrangement joins TRBV3-1 (or the pseudogene TRBV3-2) to TRBJ1-1; D gene uncertain. Germline CDR1 LGHDT, CDR2 YNNKEL (reference sequence). V was shortened by 2 bases and J by 2 bases, with 15 bases between the two germline ends. The CDR3 is 16 residues long. Written as DNA, the CDR3 is TGTGCCAGCAGCCAATTCCTGAGAGGGCATAACACTGAAGCTTTCTTT. Amino acids: CASSQFLRGHNTEAFF.

The chain carries TRBV30 and TRBJ1-1; no clear D gene. V lost 1 base and J 0 bases, leaving 6 bases between the germline ends. This CDR3 has 13 residues. Looked up from germline, CDR1 is GTSNPN and CDR2 is SVGIG (reference sequence). The CDR3 DNA sequence: TGTGCCTGGAGTGAAGACATGAACACTGAAGCTTTCTTT. Protein: CAWSEDMNTEAFF.

V is TRBV11-2 and J is TRBJ1-2; a weak D match, TRBD1 (5 bases). Trimming shortened V by 0 bases and J by 6 bases, and 5 bases separated the two germline ends. This CDR3 is 12 amino acids long. The germline V gene encodes CDR1 SGHAT and CDR2 FQNNGV. The CDR3 protein is CASSLEGDGYTF. CDR3 nucleotides: TGTGCCAGCAGCTTAGAGGGGGATGGCTACACCTTC.

This chain uses TRBV7-9 with TRBJ1-2, with 12 bases fitting TRBD1. Germline V lookup: CDR1 SEHNR, CDR2 FQNEAQ (reference sequence). This CDR3 has 16 amino acids. With 5 bases clipped from V and 3 bases from J, the junction kept 7 bases outside the gene matches. The CDR3 loop reads CASSLSGTGGDYGYTF. The DNA of the CDR3 is TGTGCCAGCAGCCTAAGTGGGACAGGGGGCGACTATGGCTACACCTTC. The full variable domain, with the rest looked up from reference TRBV7-9 and TRBJ1-2, is DTGVSQNPRHKITKRGQNVTFRCDPISEHNRLYWYRQTLGQGPEFLTYFQNEAQLEKSRLLSDRFSAERPKGSFSTLEIQRTEQGDSAMYLCASSLSGTGGDYGYTFGSGTRLTVV.